Given below is one TCR beta chain in context. The CDR3 is made up of 16 amino acids. V was clipped by 0 bases and J by 4 bases; unmatched bases: 6. Germline lookup yields CDR1 SGDLS and CDR2 YYNGEE. Profiled with immunoSEQ multiplex PCR; TCRdb holds only in-frame clones, not every one. The top ten hold approximately 5.7% of the sample, which has about 47,000 clones, approximately 80% seen once. Time point denoted: recipient sample about 28 days before transplant, after cytoreduction. The sample is drawn from a study of T cell clonotyping in hematopoietic cell transplantation. This receptor was identified in a man between 60 and 75 years old with myelodysplastic syndrome. Some clones in this sample may be carry-over from other donors' samples. The rearrangement joins TRBV9 to TRBJ1-2; 10 bases map to TRBD1. Sequenced material: peripheral blood mononuclear cells, taken before stem cell transplant. DNA for the CDR3: TGTGCCAGCAGCGTAGGCCAGGGACAGGGGAGCTATGGCTACACCTTC. This gives the protein CASSVGQGQGSYGYTF.